The sequence of this TCR beta chain was determined in a study of blood T cell repertoires in COVID-19. Study context: Acute and convalescent COVID-19 samples came from the United States, Italy and Spain. Sample material is recorded as cDNA or gDNA derived from T cells, B-cell-depleted T cells, or PBMCs.

The CDR3 loop spans 13 amino acids. Trimming removed 4 bases from V and 2 bases from J; junction bases left unmatched: 1. Authors' analysis steps: Researchers report that nucleated cell counts were estimated from reference gene primer amplification. Data came from immunoSEQ multiplex PCR; TCRdb stores just in-frame clones and leaves some out. The V and J calls and the clone size are those of that table, but D and trimming were determined from the DNA. The sample lists 200,000 to 300,000 clones, over 75% seen once, with under 2.5% in the top ten. The chain employs TRBV12-3 or TRBV12-4 and TRBJ2-7; 8 nucleotides align to TRBD2. The sample comprised peripheral blood. The sequence derives from a woman between 50 and 59 years old with acute or convalescent COVID-19. The CDR3 DNA sequence: TGTGCCAGCAGTTCGGGACTAGCCTACGAGCAGTACTTC. Its translation: CASSSGLAYEQYF.